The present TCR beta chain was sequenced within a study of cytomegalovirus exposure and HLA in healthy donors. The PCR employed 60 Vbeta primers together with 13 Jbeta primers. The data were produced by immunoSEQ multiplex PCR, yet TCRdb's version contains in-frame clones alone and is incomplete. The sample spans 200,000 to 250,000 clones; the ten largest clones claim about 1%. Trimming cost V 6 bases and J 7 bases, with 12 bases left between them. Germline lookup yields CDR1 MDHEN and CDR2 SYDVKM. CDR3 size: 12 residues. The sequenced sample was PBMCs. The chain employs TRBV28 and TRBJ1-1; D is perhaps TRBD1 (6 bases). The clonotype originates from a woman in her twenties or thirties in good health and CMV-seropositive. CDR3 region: CASSPDRFEAFF. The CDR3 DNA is TGTGCCAGCAGCCCCGACAGGTTTGAAGCTTTCTTT. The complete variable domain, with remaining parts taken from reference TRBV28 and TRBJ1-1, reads DVKVTQSSRYLVKRTGEKVFLECVQDMDHENMFWYRQDPGLGLRLIYFSYDVKMKEKGDIPEGYSVSREKKERFSLILESASTNQTSMYLCASSPDRFEAFFGQGTRLTVV.